Shown below are 11 T cell receptor beta chains from a single sample sequenced in a study of blood T cells in healthy people across ages. For the second PCR, which ran for about 6 to 11 cycles, a sample-barcoded 5' primer and a J-beta primer mix were used. One entry per CDR3 protein results from TCRdb running MiXCR on the 5' RACE reads. The sample has about 580,000 distinct CDR3 sequences, less than 60% seen once. The sequencing input was blood. These receptors all stem from a man older than 75 in good health.

The V call is TRBV10-3, the J call TRBJ2-1; D perhaps matches TRBD2 (7 bases). Germline CDR1 ENHRY, CDR2 SYGVKD. Trimming shortened V by 3 bases and J by 2 bases, and 14 bases separated the two germline ends. The CDR3 loop spans 16 amino acids. In DNA, the CDR3 is TGTGCCATCAGTGATCCCGGGGGGCGCGCCTACAATGAGCAGTTCTTC. Protein product: CAISDPGGRAYNEQFF.

The chain is built from TRBV7-2 and TRBJ1-2, with 7 bases matching TRBD1. Germline V CDR1 and CDR2: SGHTA, FQGNSA. The CDR3 length is 15 residues. Losses at the gene ends were 0 bases for V and 0 bases for J; bases not matched to a gene: 1. CDR3 amino acids: CASSLAGTANYGYTF. DNA for the CDR3: TGTGCCAGCAGCTTAGCCGGGACAGCTAACTATGGCTACACCTTC.

This clonotype was found once. The chain employs TRBV12-3 or TRBV12-4 and TRBJ1-1; no reliable D call. The CDR3 runs to 13 residues. With 5 bases removed from V and 3 bases from J, the gap between germline ends came to 10 bases. The CDR3 sequence is CASSPRGYTEAFF. DNA for the CDR3: TGTGCCAGCAGTCCCCGCGGATACACTGAAGCTTTCTTT.

Details on this clonotype: This may arise from a read error, as a much more abundant clone is one base away. No conserved phenylalanine or tryptophan ends this CDR3, so it is likely a read error. V usage is TRBV6-5 and J usage is TRBJ1-2; TRBD1 matches 7 bases. The CDR3 is made up of 14 amino acids. Germline assignment: CDR1 MNHEY and CDR2 SVGAGI. The CDR3 region has the DNA TGTGCCAGCAGTAACTCCCAGGGGGTGAGAGGCTACACCATC. Encoded protein: CASSNSQGVRGYTI.

J is TRBJ1-2 and V is TRBV7-2, with D possibly being TRBD1 (5 bases). The CDR3 sequence is 14 residues long. With 5 bases removed from V and 2 bases from J, the gap between germline ends came to 12 bases. Germline-derived CDR1 and CDR2 are SGHTA and FQGNSA. CDR3: CASSPPHRNYGYTF. The CDR3 DNA reads TGTGCCAGCAGCCCGCCCCACAGGAACTATGGCTACACCTTC.

This clonotype was counted a few times. The V and J genes are TRBV7-9 and TRBJ2-3, with 9 bases that match TRBD2. V lost 5 bases, J lost 0 bases, and 15 bases stayed unmatched. The CDR3 is 19 residues long. Per germline, CDR1 SEHNR and CDR2 FQNEAQ (reference sequence). The CDR3 DNA reads TGTGCCAGCAGCCCGGCGGTAGCGGGGGCCGTTCGGAGCACAGATACGCAGTATTTT. Its protein is CASSPAVAGAVRSTDTQYF.

DNA of the CDR3: TGCGCCAGCACCACAGGGAACACCGGGGAGCTGTTTTTT. It yields the protein CASTTGNTGELFF. The chain recombines TRBV5-1 with TRBJ2-2; a possible D gene is TRBD1 (5 bases). The V and J ends lost 6 bases and 1 base respectively, with 7 bases between them. The CDR3 is made up of 13 amino acids. Germline V gene sequence: CDR1 SGHRS, CDR2 YFSETQ. Drawing the rest from reference TRBV5-1 and TRBJ2-2, the complete variable domain is KAGVTQTPRYLIKTRGQQVTLSCSPISGHRSVSWYQQTPGQGLQFLFEYFSETQRNKGNFPGRFSGRQFSNSRSEMNVSTLELGDSALYLCASTTGNTGELFFGEGSRLTVL.

The chain couples TRBV27 to TRBJ1-5, with D unclear. Germline assignment: CDR1 MNHEY and CDR2 SMNVEV (reference sequence). V was trimmed by 3 bases and J by 7 bases, leaving 10 bases between them. There are 13 residues in the CDR3. The CDR3 coding sequence is TGTGCCAGCAGTTTGAGACCCCCACAGCCCCAGCATTTT. Its protein product is CASSLRPPQPQHF.

V and J are TRBV6-4 and TRBJ2-3; D remains unclear. CDR3 length equals 13 residues. Trimming took 6 bases from V and 2 from J, leaving 9 bases between them. Germline CDR1 reads MRHNA; CDR2 reads SNTAGT. The CDR3 spells CASSHTITDTQYF. The CDR3 DNA reads as TGTGCCAGCAGCCACACGATCACAGATACGCAGTATTTT.

The gene calls are TRBV5-1 and TRBJ2-5; TRBD1 matches 9 bases. The DNA end is more similar to TRBJ2-7, so the J call may be wrong. Germline lookup yields CDR1 SGHRS and CDR2 YFSETQ. This CDR3 has 16 residues. The CDR3, as DNA: TGCGCCAGCAGCTGGGGACCGGGACAGGGAGGACACGAGCAGTACTTC. Its translation: CASSWGPGQGGHEQYF.

The chain links TRBV2 to TRBJ2-3; D is possibly TRBD2 (5 bases). Germline V gene data show CDR1 as SNHLY and CDR2 as FYNNEI. With 7 bases removed from V and 3 bases from J, the gap between germline ends came to 11 bases. There are 13 residues in the CDR3. The CDR3 nucleotides are TGTGCCAGCAACTCACTAGGGACAGATACGCAGTATTTT. Translating it yields CASNSLGTDTQYF.